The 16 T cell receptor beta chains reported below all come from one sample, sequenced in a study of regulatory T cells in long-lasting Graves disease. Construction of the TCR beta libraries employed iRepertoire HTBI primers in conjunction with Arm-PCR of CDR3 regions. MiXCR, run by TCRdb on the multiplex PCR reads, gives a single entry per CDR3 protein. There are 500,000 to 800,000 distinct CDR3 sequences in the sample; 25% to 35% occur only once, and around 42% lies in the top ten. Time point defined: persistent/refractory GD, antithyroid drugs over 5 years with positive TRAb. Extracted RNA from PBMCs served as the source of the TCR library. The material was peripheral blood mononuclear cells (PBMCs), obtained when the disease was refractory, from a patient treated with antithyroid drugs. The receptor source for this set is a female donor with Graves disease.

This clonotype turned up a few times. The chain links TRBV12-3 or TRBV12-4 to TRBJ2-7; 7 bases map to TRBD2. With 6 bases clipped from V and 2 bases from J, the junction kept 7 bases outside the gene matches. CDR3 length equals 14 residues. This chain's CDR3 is CASREGGRPYEQYF. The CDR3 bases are TGTGCCAGCAGAGAAGGCGGGAGACCCTACGAGCAGTACTTC.

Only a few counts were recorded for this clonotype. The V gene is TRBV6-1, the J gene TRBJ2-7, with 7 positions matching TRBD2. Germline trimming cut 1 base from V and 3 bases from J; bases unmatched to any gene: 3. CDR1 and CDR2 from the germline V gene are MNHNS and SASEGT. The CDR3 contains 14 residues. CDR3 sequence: CASSEVAGDYEQYF. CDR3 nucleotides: TGTGCCAGCAGTGAAGTTGCGGGAGACTACGAGCAGTACTTC.

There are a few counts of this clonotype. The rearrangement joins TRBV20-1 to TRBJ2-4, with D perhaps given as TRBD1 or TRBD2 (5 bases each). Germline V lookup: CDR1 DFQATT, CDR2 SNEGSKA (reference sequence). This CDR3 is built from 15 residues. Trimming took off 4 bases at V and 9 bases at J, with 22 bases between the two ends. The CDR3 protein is CSATPRGQRMGIQYF. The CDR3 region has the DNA TGCAGTGCTACCCCCCGGGGCCAAAGGATGGGCATTCAGTACTTC.

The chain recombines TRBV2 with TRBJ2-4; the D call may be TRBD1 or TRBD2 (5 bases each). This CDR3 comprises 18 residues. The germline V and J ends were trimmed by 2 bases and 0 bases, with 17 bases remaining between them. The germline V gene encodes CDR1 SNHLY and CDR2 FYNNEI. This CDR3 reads CASSESIGTFRAKNIQYF. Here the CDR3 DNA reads TGTGCCAGCAGTGAATCGATAGGGACCTTCAGAGCCAAAAACATTCAGTACTTC.

CDR3 protein: CAIGRTGPNYGYTF. The CDR3 region has the DNA TGTGCCATCGGAAGGACAGGACCTAACTATGGCTACACCTTC. The rearrangement joins TRBV10-3 to TRBJ1-2; TRBD1 matches 7 bases. The CDR3 sequence is 14 residues long. The germline V gene encodes CDR1 ENHRY and CDR2 SYGVKD. V lost 8 bases and J lost 0; bases outside the gene matches: 6.

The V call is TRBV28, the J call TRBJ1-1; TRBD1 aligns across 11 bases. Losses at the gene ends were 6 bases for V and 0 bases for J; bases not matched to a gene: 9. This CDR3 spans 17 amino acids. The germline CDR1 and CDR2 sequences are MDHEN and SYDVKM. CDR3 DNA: TGTGCCAGCAGCCGAGGACAGGGGGCAAATTTGAACACTGAAGCTTTCTTT. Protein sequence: CASSRGQGANLNTEAFF.

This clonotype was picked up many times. In DNA form, the CDR3 reads TGTGCCAGCAGTTTAATCAGGGGGAACGGCTACACCTTC. The encoded protein is CASSLIRGNGYTF. The rearrangement joins TRBV28 to TRBJ1-2; 7 bases match TRBD1. Trimming took 2 bases from V and 8 from J; bases not matched to a gene: 5. Germline V CDR1 and CDR2: MDHEN, SYDVKM. This CDR3 has 13 residues.

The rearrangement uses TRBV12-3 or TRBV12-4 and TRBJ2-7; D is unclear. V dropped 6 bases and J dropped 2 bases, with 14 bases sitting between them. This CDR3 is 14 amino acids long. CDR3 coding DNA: TGTGCCAGCAGCCCCAGCTTGAGAGCCTACGAGCAGTACTTC. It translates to CASSPSLRAYEQYF.

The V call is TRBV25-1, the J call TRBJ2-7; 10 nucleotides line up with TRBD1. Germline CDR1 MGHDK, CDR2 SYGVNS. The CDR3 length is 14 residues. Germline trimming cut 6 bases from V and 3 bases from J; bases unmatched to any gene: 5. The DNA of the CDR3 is TGTGCCAGCAGCATGGGACAGGGGAACTACGAGCAGTACTTC. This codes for CASSMGQGNYEQYF.

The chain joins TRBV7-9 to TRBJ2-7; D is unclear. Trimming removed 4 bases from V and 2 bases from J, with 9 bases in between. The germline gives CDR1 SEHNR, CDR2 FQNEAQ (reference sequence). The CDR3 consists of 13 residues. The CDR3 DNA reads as TGTGCCAGCAGCTCCTCGCTTCCCTACGAGCAGTACTTC. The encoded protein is CASSSSLPYEQYF.

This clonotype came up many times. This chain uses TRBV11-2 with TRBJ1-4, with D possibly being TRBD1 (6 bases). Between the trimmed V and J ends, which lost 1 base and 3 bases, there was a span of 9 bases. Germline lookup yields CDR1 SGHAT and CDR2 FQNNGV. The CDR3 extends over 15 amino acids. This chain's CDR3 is CASSLVAGANEKLFF. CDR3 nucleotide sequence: TGTGCCAGCAGCTTAGTGGCAGGGGCTAATGAAAAACTGTTTTTT.

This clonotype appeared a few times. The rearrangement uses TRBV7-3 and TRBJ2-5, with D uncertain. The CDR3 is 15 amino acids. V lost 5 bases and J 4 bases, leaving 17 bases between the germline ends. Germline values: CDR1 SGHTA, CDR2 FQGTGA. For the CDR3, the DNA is TGTGCCAGCAGCCCGGACGGCAGGACCGGAGAGACCCAGTACTTC. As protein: CASSPDGRTGETQYF. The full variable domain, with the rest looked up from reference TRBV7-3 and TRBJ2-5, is GAGVSQTPSNKVTEKGKYVELRCDPISGHTALYWYRQSLGQGPEFLIYFQGTGAADDSGLPNDRFFAVRPEGSVSTLKIQRTERGDSAVYLCASSPDGRTGETQYFGPGTRLLVL.

The CDR3 DNA follows: TGTGCCAGCAGCCAAGGAACAAGTATTTGGGGCGAAAAACTGTTTTTT. This codes for CASSQGTSIWGEKLFF. The V gene is TRBV3-1, the J gene TRBJ1-4, with a possible D match to TRBD1 (5 bases). The ends were cut back, 1 base at V and 8 bases at J, with 17 bases in the middle. Germline CDR1 LGHDT, CDR2 YNNKEL (reference sequence). The CDR3 runs to 16 residues. The entire variable domain, with the rest obtained from reference TRBV3-1 and TRBJ1-4, is as follows: DTAVSQTPKYLVTQMGNDKSIKCEQNLGHDTMYWYKQDSKKFLKIMFSYNNKELIINETVPNRFSPKSPDKAHLNLHINSLELGDSAVYFCASSQGTSIWGEKLFFGSGTQLSVL.

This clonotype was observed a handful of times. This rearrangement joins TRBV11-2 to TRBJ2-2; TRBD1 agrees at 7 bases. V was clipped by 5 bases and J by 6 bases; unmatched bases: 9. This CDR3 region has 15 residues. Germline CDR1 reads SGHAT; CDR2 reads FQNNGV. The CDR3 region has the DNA TGTGCCAGCAGCGGTAACCCCCAGGGGGCCGGGGAGCTGTTTTTT. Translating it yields CASSGNPQGAGELFF.

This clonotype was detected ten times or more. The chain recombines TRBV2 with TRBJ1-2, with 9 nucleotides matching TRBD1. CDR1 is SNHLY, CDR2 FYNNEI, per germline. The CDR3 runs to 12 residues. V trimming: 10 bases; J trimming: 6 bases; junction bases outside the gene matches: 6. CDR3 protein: CATPGTGHGYTF. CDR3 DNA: TGTGCCACCCCCGGGACAGGGCATGGCTACACCTTC.

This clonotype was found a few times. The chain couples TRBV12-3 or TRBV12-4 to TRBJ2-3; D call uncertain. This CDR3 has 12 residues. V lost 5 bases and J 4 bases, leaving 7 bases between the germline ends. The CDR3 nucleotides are TGTGCCAGCAGTAAGCCTGCAGATACGCAGTATTTT. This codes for CASSKPADTQYF.